Sequencing of this T cell receptor (beta chain) was carried out in a study of beta chain bispecific antibodies for T cell cancers (dated by TCRdb to the early 2020s). As for the study more broadly: Healthy donor T cells were cocultured with T cell leukemia lines and bispecific antibodies, and TRBV sequencing of the surviving cells was then used to measure how much each TRBV family was depleted. On the cell surface, TRBV12 (TRBV12-3) was expressed by Jurkat cells, whereas TRBV5-5 was expressed by HPB-ALL cells. Study-level results and caveats: Cross-reactivity of the anti-TRBV5-5 antibody with TRBV5-6 was attributed to high sequence similarity between the two genes. Every sequenced sample was a mix of normal T cells and leukemia cell line cells, and most of the targeted TRBV signal originated from the leukemia cells instead of the normal T cells. Relative to anti-CD19, anti-TRBV5-5 exposure lowered TRBV5-5 signal by 95% to 99% and lowered signal from the closely related TRBV5-6 by around 92%. Relative to anti-CD19, exposure to anti-TRBV12 lowered the TRBV12-3 share of total TRBV signal by 97% to 99%, while TRBV12-4 dropped by over 35%, a change that was not significant.

This clonotype was counted ten times or more. Its recognized antigen is unknown. No base quality values were provided; no much bigger clone lies one nucleotide off. Unique molecular identifier barcodes were incorporated into the libraries and were used for clonotype quantification. Qiagen AllPrep DNA/RNA Micro kits were used to isolate total RNA, and an Agilent TapeStation was used to check RNA quality. TCR beta libraries were constructed by 5' RACE, in which cDNA synthesis was followed by two PCR steps with TCR beta constant-region gene-specific primers. An Illumina MiSeq platform was used to sequence the TCR beta libraries. In the original analysis: MIGEC, MiXCR and VDJtools were used to process the reads. Clonotype frequency was computed as the clonotype's share of unique molecular identifiers among all unique molecular identifiers in the sample. Nonfunctional TRBV genes classified in IMGT as pseudogenes or open reading frames, for example TRBV1, TRBV12-1 and TRBV21, were left out. TCRdb passed the public sequencing reads through fastp at Q25 and MiXCR, retaining productive beta sequences. Merged by CDR3 protein, the rows form single entries marked with the most common genes and DNA. The authors' filters were not applied to this entry. The sample contains about 9,000 distinct CDR3 sequences, roughly 2.2% of them found a single time. The ten biggest clones cover roughly 70% of the sample.

Cut back by 4 bases and 3 bases, the V and J ends lie 9 bases apart. Its CDR3 holds 13 amino acids, cysteine through phenylalanine. CDR3 DNA is the only sequence kept; it has 39 bases, read in frame from the first base. Sequences LNHDA (CDR1) and SQIVND (CDR2) are obtained from the germline V gene (reference sequence). The label giving this sample's treatment or condition can be read as: alpha-CD19 control bispecific (anti-CD19 x anti-CD3). T cells were expanded from blood mononuclear cells for 2 to 4 days using either anti-CD3 antibody OKT3 or CD3/CD28 Dynabeads. Anti-CD19 bispecific antibody cocultures served as comparators for TRBV sequencing; in separate killing assays, anti-CD19 had no effect on Jurkat or HPB-ALL cells. The culture conditions for expanded T cells were RPMI 1640 plus 10% fetal bovine serum, recombinant human IL-2 (approximately 99 IU/ml) and IL-7 (roughly 4.5 ng/ml). Each coculture mixed around 50,000 target cells and around 50,000 normal T cells with bispecific antibody in approximately 100 ul and was incubated at 37 degrees C for 17 hours. Every bispecific antibody was made of two single-chain variable fragments expressed in a single-chain diabody format with a His tag. Effector T cells came from healthy human donors; peripheral blood mononuclear cells were isolated from leukapheresis samples by Ficoll density gradient centrifugation.

This TCR was recovered from a human donor in good health. Some clones in this sample may be carry-over from other donors' samples. The source material was T cells from a healthy donor cultured with Jurkat leukemia cells, sampled from a culture containing an anti-CD19 bispecific antibody. The sequence links TRBV19 to TRBJ1-1, with the D gene too uncertain to name. The CDR3 region reads CASSSGVHTEAFF. The nucleotides read TGTGCCAGTAGTAGTGGTGTTCACACTGAAGCTTTCTTT.